The clone carrying this TCR beta chain was seen a single time. The antigen remains undetermined. Profiling relied on immunoSEQ multiplex PCR, and the TCRdb table lists in-frame clones only, not all of them. The data contain around 1.1 million clones, roughly 80% of them singletons. The data are from a study of shared clonotypes between healthy human individuals. Overall study findings and caveats: A generally larger estimated richness was seen in naive subsets than in memory subsets. Collection of samples was limited to blood; tissue repertoires likely differ. Genetic and exposure-history diversity was limited by the small donor number.

The CDR3 extends over 15 amino acids. CDR1 and CDR2 from the germline V gene are LGHNA and YNFKEQ. V gave up 0 bases and J gave up 6 bases, with 15 bases separating them. This TCR was recovered from a man younger than 30 in good health. Some clones in this sample may be carry-over from other donors' samples. Sequenced: memory CD4+ T cells from PBMCs. Subset here: CD45RA-negative fraction. The rearrangement joins TRBV4-2 to TRBJ2-7; TRBD2 is a possible D gene (6 bases). The CDR3 protein is CASSQDPGDLSEQYF. The CDR3 bases are TGTGCCAGCAGCCAAGATCCGGGGGACCTAAGCGAGCAGTACTTC.